These T cell receptor beta chains were read from a single sample in a study of identical twins. TCRdb re-called the 5' RACE reads with MiXCR, one entry per CDR3 protein. Among around 1.7 million distinct CDR3 sequences listed, less than 35% were seen once. The specimen was cord blood. These receptors originate from a newborn girl in good health. The conserved cysteine and the conserved F or W are not part of the CDR3 here. A D gene is named only where the DNA matches it firmly.

D gene | V gene | CDR3 protein
- | TRBV25-1 | ASSPHSNGTYGYT
- | TRBV4-2 | ASSQGWSGTGYNEQF
- | TRBV10-1 | ASSAQVSYEQY
TRBD1 | TRBV29-1 | SVATGGHQPQH
TRBD2 | TRBV13 | ASSLLGLVYTDTQY
- | TRBV6-6 | ASRLRAEVDTDTQY
TRBD2 | TRBV5-5 | ASFQRDGYEQY
- | TRBV5-6 | ASSHDCGGGFWETQY
- | TRBV29-1 | SVEATEAF
TRBD2 | TRBV20-1 | SASKGGSMETQY
- | TRBV7-2 | ASSPRPSSSGYT
TRBD2 | TRBV9 | ASSVAGLAGNYNEQY
- | TRBV18 | ASSPTGMEEKLF
TRBD2 | TRBV4-2 | ASSRHLTTRGGTDTQY
- | TRBV28 | AVNRASTDTQY
TRBD1 | TRBV6-1 | ASDLVTGVNQPQH
- | TRBV6-1 | ASRTQTHNEKLF
TRBD2 | TRBV3-1 | ASSLSGGPLDEQF
- | TRBV28 | ACSWANYGYT
TRBD1 | TRBV25-1 | ASSESGQDSNQPQH
TRBD1 | TRBV5-1 | ASSFGDREGYGYT
- | TRBV5-1 | ASSLGGRPSNYGYT
TRBD1 | TRBV20-1 | SARWDRVSYEQY
- | TRBV29-1 | SVKKGDSTF
- | TRBV28 | ASSFGDQETQY
- | TRBV6-1 | ASSDRSSSGANVLT
TRBD2 | TRBV20-1 | SAALAAYQETQY
TRBD2 | TRBV12-3/TRBV12-4 | ASTTGTSSYEQY
- | TRBV3-1 | ASSQVTRENIQY
TRBD1 | TRBV11-2 | ASSLEGTGSRTEAF